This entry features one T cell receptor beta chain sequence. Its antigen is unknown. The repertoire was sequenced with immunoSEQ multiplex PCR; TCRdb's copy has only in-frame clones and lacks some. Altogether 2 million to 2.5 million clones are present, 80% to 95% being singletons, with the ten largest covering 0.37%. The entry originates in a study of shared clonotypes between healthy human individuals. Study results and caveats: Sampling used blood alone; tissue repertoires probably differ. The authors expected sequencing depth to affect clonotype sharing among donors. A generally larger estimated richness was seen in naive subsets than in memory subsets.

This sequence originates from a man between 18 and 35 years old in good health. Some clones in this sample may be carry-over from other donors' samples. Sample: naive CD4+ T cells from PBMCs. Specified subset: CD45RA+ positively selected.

This chain's CDR3 is CASSYRGNLPSYEQYF. The DNA of the CDR3 is TGTGCCAGCAGCTACAGGGGGAACCTGCCTTCCTACGAGCAGTACTTC. This chain links TRBV7-2 with TRBJ2-7; 8 bases are shared with TRBD1. J was trimmed by 1 base and V by 4 bases; bases with no gene match: 9. CDR3 length: 16 residues. The germline V gene encodes CDR1 SGHTA and CDR2 FQGNSA.